Sequencing of this T cell receptor beta chain was carried out in a study of T-cell memory formation after mild COVID-19. Study-level points and caveats: Certain responding clones were present in pre-infection memory, suggesting participation of cross-reactive memory.

TCRdb re-derived calls from the 5' RACE reads in MiXCR, one entry per CDR3 protein. The sample records 180,000 or so distinct CDR3 sequences, approximately 10% being singletons. CDR1 is LGHDT and CDR2 is YNNKEL in the germline V gene (reference sequence). Trimming pared 2 bases from V and 6 bases from J, leaving 2 bases between. This CDR3 spans 11 amino acids. This clonotype was seen repeatedly, ten times or more. No antigen is known for it. The source material was PBMCs or a T cell subset sorted from them (not recorded which). V and J are TRBV3-1 and TRBJ2-1; D gene ambiguous. The receptor was isolated from a man aged 18 to 29 who had mild COVID-19 (a few samples of this study predate the infection). Cell type and time point are not known. CDR3 coding DNA: TGTGCCAGCAGCCAACTCAATGAGCAGTTCTTC. Protein product: CASSQLNEQFF.